This paragraph reports one T cell receptor (beta chain). The authors reverse transcribed about 0.5 to 1 ug RNA with random hexamers. The amplification used immunoSEQ multiplex PCR on TCR beta CDR3; it spanned 54 Vbeta and 13 Jbeta. One entry per CDR3 protein, called by TCRdb with MiXCR from the immunoSEQ multiplex PCR reads. Of about 76,000 distinct CDR3 sequences listed, roughly 92% are singletons. The data are from a study of CD8 T cells in Susac syndrome. Across the study: Clinical remission applied to fewer than ten sequenced Susac syndrome patients, and six had active disease. When blood was collected, patients with Susac syndrome were therapy-naive, were taking corticosteroids, or were receiving intravenous immunoglobulin alone.

The CDR3 contains 17 residues. CDR1 is SEHNR and CDR2 is FQNEAQ in the germline V gene (reference sequence). The V end lost 5 bases, the J end lost 1 base, and 20 bases lay between the germline ends. CD8+ and CD4+ T cells taken from blood had their TCR beta sequenced. The sequencing input was CD8+ T cells from PBMCs. This receptor was taken from a human donor with Susac syndrome. This chain uses TRBV7-9 with TRBJ1-1, with D hard to call. CDR3 loop: CASSLPRPSIRNTEAFF. In DNA form, the CDR3 reads TGTGCCAGCAGCCTTCCCCGGCCCTCGATTCGGAACACTGAAGCTTTCTTT.